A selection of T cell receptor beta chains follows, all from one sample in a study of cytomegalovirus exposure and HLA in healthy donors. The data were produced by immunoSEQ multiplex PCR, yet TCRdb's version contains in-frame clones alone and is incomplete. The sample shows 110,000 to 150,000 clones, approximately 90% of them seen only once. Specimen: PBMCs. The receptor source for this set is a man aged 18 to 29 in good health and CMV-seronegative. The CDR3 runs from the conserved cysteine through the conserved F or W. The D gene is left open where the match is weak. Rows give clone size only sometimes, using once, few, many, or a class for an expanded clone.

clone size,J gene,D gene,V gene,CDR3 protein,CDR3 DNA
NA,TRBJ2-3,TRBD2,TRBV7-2,CASSPSGSWADTQYF,TGTGCCAGCAGCCCCAGCGGGAGTTGGGCAGATACGCAGTATTTT
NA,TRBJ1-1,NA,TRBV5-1,CASSVTGGNTEAFF,TGCGCCAGCAGCGTGACAGGTGGAAACACTGAAGCTTTCTTT
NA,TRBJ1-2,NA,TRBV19,CASTPDSFNYGYTF,TGTGCCAGTACCCCCGACAGCTTTAACTATGGCTACACCTTC
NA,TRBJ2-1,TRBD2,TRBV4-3,CASSQGTSGSNEQFF,TGCGCCAGCAGCCAAGGGACTAGCGGGAGTAATGAGCAGTTCTTC
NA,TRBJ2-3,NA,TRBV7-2,CASSTVVADTQYF,TGTGCCAGCAGCACTGTCGTCGCAGATACGCAGTATTTT
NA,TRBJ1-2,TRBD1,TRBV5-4,CASSVVGGAGYGYTF,TGTGCCAGCAGCGTGGTAGGGGGCGCTGGCTATGGCTACACCTTC
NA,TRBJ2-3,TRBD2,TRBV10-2,CASSPHQRGGTDTQYF,TGCGCCAGCAGTCCCCACCAGCGGGGGGGGACAGATACGCAGTATTTT
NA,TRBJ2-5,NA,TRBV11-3,CASSSGTQETQYF,TGTGCCAGCAGCTCCGGGACACAAGAGACCCAGTACTTC
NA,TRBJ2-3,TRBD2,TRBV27,CASSGLAVSTDTQYF,TGTGCCAGCAGCGGACTAGCGGTCAGCACAGATACGCAGTATTTT
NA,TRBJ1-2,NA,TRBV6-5,CASSSPAGGGGYTF,TGTGCCAGCAGTTCCCCGGCGGGAGGCGGTGGCTACACCTTC
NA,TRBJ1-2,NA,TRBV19,CASTPPGVPGYTF,TGTGCCAGTACCCCCCCCGGGGTCCCTGGCTACACCTTC
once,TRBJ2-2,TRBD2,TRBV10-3,CAISVREGFRELFF,TGTGCCATCAGTGTGCGGGAGGGGTTCCGGGAGCTGTTTTTT
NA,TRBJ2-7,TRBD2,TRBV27,CASSFYPLRTSGGPSSYEQYF,TGTGCCAGCAGTTTTTATCCCCTCCGGACTAGCGGGGGGCCTAGCTCCTACGAGCAGTACTTC
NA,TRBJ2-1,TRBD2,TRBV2,CASSETSDEQFF,TGTGCCAGCAGTGAAACTAGCGATGAGCAGTTCTTC
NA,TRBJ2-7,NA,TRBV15,CATSRDPGVREQYF,TGTGCCACCAGCAGAGATCCCGGAGTAAGAGAGCAGTACTTC
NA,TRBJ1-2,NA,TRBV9,CASSVDPAVHYGYTF,TGTGCCAGCAGCGTAGATCCCGCAGTACACTATGGCTACACCTTC
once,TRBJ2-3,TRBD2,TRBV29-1,CSSSSGRTDTQYF,TGCAGCTCCTCTAGCGGGAGGACAGATACGCAGTATTTT
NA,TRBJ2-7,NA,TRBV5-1,CASSLTVSTYEQYF,TGCGCCAGCAGCTTGACCGTGAGCACCTACGAGCAGTACTTC
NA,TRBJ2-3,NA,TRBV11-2,CASSPRGGDTQYF,TGTGCCAGCAGCCCAAGGGGGGGGGATACGCAGTATTTT
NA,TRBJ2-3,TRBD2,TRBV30,CAWSVSGVTDTQYF,TGTGCCTGGAGCGTAAGCGGGGTCACAGATACGCAGTATTTT
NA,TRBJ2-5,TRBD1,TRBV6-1,CASSESTGGRETQYF,TGTGCCAGCAGTGAGTCGACAGGGGGTCGGGAGACCCAGTACTTC
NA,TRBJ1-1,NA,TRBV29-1,CSVEGQHGITEAFF,TGCAGCGTTGAAGGACAGCATGGGATAACTGAAGCTTTCTTT